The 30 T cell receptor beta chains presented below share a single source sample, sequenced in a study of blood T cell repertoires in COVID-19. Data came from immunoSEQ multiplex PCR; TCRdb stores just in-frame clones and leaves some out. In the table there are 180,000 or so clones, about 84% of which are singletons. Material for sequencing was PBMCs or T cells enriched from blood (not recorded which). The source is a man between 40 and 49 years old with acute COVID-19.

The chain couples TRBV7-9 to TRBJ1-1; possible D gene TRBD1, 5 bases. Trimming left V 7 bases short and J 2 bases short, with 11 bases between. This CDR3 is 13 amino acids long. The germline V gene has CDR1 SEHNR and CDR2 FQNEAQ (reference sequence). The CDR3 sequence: CASNPGLNTEAFF. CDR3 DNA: TGTGCCAGCAACCCAGGGTTAAACACTGAAGCTTTCTTT.

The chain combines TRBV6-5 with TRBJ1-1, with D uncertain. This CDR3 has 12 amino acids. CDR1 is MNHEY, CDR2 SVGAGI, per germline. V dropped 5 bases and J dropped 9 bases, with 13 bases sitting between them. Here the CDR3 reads CASSPRGPQAFF. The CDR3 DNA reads TGTGCCAGCAGTCCCCGGGGTCCTCAAGCTTTCTTT.

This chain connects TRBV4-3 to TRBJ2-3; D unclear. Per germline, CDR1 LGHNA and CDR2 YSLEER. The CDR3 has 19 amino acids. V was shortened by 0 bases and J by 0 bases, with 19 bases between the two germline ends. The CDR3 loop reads CASSQDPATKEWSTDTQYF. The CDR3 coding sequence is TGCGCCAGCAGCCAAGATCCAGCAACCAAGGAGTGGAGCACAGATACGCAGTATTTT.

The CDR3 loop is CATSDPGLAGAGDTQYF. The CDR3 bases are TGTGCCACCAGTGATCCCGGACTAGCGGGAGCTGGAGATACGCAGTATTTT. V is TRBV24-1 and J is TRBJ2-3, with 13 bases aligning to TRBD2. Looked up from germline, CDR1 is KGHDR and CDR2 is SFDVKD. V shed 3 bases and J 5 bases; nucleotides not matched to a gene: 7. This CDR3 spans 17 amino acids.

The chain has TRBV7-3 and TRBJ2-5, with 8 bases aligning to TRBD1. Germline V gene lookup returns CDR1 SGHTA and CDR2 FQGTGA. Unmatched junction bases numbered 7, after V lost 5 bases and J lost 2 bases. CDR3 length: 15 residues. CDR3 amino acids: CASSVGTGRQETQYF. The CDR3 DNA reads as TGTGCCAGCAGCGTCGGGACAGGAAGACAAGAGACCCAGTACTTC.

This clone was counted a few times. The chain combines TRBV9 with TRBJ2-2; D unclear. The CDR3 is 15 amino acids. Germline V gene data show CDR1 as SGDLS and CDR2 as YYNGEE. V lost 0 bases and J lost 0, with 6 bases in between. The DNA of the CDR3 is TGTGCCAGCAGCGTAGGCAGGTCGAACACCGGGGAGCTGTTTTTT. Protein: CASSVGRSNTGELFF.

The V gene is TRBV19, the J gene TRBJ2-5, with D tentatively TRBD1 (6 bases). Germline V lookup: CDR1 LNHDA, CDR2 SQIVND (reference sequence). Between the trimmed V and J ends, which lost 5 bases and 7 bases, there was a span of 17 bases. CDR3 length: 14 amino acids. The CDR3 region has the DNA TGTGCCAGTAGTGGGTACAGGGCTCACGGGACCCAGTACTTC. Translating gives CASSGYRAHGTQYF.

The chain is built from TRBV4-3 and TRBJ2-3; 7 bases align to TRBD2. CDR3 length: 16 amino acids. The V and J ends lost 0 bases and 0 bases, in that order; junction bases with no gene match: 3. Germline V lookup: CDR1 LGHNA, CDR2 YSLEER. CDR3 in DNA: TGCGCCAGCAGCCAAGATTGGCGGGGGAGCACAGATACGCAGTATTTT. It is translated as CASSQDWRGSTDTQYF.

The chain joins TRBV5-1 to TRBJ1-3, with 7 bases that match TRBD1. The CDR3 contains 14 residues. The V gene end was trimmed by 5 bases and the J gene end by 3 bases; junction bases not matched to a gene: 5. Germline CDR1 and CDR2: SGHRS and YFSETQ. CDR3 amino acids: CASSSGTVGNTIYF. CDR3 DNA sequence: TGCGCCAGCAGTTCGGGGACAGTTGGAAACACCATATATTTT.

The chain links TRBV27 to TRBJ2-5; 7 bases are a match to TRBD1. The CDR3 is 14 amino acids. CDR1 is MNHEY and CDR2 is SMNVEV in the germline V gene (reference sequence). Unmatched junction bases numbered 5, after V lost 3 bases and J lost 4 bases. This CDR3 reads CASSFRGPGETQYF. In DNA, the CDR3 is TGTGCCAGCAGTTTTAGGGGGCCTGGAGAGACCCAGTACTTC.

The chain's CDR3 is CASRDTGAMRNTEAFF. As DNA, the CDR3 is TGTGCCAGCAGAGACACAGGGGCAATGAGGAACACTGAAGCTTTCTTT. The chain recombines TRBV28 with TRBJ1-1; 7 bases align to TRBD1. Germline loops: CDR1 MDHEN, CDR2 SYDVKM. CDR3 length: 16 amino acids. V lost 6 bases, J lost 1 base, and 11 bases stayed unmatched.

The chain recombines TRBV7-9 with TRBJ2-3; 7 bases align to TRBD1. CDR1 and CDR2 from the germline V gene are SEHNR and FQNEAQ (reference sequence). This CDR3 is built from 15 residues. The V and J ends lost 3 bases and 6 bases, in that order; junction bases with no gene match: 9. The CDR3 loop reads CASSLLAQGYDTQYF. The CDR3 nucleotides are TGTGCCAGCAGCTTGCTGGCACAGGGGTATGATACGCAGTATTTT.

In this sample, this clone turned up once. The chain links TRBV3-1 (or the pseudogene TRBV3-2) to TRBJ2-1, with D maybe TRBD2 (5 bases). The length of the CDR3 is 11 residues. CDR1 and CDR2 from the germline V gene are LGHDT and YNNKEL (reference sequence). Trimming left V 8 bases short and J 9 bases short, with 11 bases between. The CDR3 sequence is CASLRAGEQFF. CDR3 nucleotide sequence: TGTGCCAGCTTGCGGGCGGGTGAGCAGTTCTTC.

The DNA for the CDR3 is TGTGCCAGCAGCCTTTTGCGGGGGGGCACTGAAGCTTTCTTT. Its protein is CASSLLRGGTEAFF. The chain joins TRBV19 to TRBJ1-1, with D possibly matching TRBD1 (5 bases). CDR1 is LNHDA, CDR2 SQIVND, per germline (reference sequence). The ends were cut back, 9 bases at V and 4 bases at J, with 18 bases in the middle. The CDR3 runs to 14 residues. Filled out from reference TRBV19 and TRBJ1-1, the complete variable domain reads DGGITQSPKYLFRKEGQNVTLSCEQNLNHDAMYWYRQDPGQGLRLIYYSQIVNDFQKGDIAEGYSVSREKKESFPLTVTSAQKNPTAFYLCASSLLRGGTEAFFGQGTRLTVV.

The chain's CDR3 is CASTISLAGVGGELFF. The DNA of the CDR3 is TGCGCCAGCACCATCTCACTAGCGGGAGTGGGCGGGGAGCTGTTTTTT. The chain joins TRBV4-1 to TRBJ2-2; 11 bases line up with TRBD2. Per the germline V gene, CDR1 is MGHRA and CDR2 is YSYEKL. The CDR3 runs to 16 residues. Trimming removed 7 bases from V and 7 bases from J; junction bases left unmatched: 11.

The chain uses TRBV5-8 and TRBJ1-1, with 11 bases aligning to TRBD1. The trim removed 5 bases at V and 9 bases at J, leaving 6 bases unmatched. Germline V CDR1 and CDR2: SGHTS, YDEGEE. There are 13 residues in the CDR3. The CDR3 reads CASRQGQGAKAFF. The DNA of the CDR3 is TGTGCCAGCAGACAAGGACAGGGGGCAAAAGCTTTCTTT.

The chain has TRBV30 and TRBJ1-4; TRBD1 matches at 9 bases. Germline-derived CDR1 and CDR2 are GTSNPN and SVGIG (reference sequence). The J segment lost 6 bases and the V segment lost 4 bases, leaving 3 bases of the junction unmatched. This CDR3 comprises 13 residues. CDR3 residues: CAWKQGAHEKLFF. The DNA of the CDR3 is TGTGCCTGGAAACAGGGGGCGCATGAAAAACTGTTTTTT.

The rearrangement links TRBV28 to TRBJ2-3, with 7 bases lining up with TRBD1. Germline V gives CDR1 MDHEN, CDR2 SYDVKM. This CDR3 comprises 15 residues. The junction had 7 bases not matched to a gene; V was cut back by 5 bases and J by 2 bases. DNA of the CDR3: TGTGCCAGCAGTCCCGACAGGGTGGTCACAGATACGCAGTATTTT. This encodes CASSPDRVVTDTQYF. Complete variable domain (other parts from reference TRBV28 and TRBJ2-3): DVKVTQSSRYLVKRTGEKVFLECVQDMDHENMFWYRQDPGLGLRLIYFSYDVKMKEKGDIPEGYSVSREKKERFSLILESASTNQTSMYLCASSPDRVVTDTQYFGPGTRLTVL.

CDR3 DNA: TGTGCCACCAGTGCGAGCTCTGGGGCCAACGTCCTGACTTTC. This translates into CATSASSGANVLTF. V and J are TRBV24-1 and TRBJ2-6; D gene ambiguous. This CDR3 has 14 residues. Germline V gene lookup returns CDR1 KGHDR and CDR2 SFDVKD. V lost 5 bases and J 0 bases, leaving 4 bases between the germline ends.

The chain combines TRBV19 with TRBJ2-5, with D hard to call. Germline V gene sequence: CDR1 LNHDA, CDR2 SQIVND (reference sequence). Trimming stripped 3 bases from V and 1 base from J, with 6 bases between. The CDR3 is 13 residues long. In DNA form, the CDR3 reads TGTGCCAGTAGTATGCTGGCCCAAGAGACCCAGTACTTC. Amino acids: CASSMLAQETQYF.

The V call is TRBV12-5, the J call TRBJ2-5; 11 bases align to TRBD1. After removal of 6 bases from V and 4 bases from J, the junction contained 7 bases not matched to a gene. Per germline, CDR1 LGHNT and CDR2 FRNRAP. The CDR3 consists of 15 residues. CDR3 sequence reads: CASGGTGTGGETQYF. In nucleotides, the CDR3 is TGTGCTAGTGGGGGAACCGGGACAGGGGGAGAGACCCAGTACTTC. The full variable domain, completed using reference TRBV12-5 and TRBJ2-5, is DARVTQTPRHKVTEMGQEVTMRCQPILGHNTVFWYRQTMMQGLELLAYFRNRAPLDDSGMPKDRFSAEMPDATLATLKIQPSEPRDSAVYFCASGGTGTGGETQYFGPGTRLLVL.

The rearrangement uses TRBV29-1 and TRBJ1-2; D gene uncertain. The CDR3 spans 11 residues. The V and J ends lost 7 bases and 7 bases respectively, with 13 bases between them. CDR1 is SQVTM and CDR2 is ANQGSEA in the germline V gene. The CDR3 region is CSALFVLGYTF. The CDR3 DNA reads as TGCAGCGCCTTGTTTGTCCTTGGCTACACCTTC.

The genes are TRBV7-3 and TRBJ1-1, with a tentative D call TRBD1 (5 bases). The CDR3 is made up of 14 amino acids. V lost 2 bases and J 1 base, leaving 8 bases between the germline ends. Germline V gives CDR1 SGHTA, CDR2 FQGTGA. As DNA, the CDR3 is TGTGCCAGCAGCTTAGGGGCAGAGAACACTGAAGCTTTCTTT. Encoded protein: CASSLGAENTEAFF.

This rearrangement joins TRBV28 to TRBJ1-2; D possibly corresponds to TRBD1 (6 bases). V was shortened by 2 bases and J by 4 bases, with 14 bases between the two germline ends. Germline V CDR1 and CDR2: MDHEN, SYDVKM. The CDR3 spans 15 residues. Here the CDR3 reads CASSLETGTGYGYTF. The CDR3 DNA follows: TGTGCCAGCAGTTTAGAAACAGGGACCGGCTATGGCTACACCTTC.

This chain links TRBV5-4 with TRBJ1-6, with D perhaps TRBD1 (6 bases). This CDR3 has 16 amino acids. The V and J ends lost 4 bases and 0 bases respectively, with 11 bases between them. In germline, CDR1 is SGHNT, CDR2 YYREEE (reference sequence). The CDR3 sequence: CASSQDSGSYNSPLHF. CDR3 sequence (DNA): TGTGCCAGCAGCCAGGACAGCGGCTCCTATAATTCACCCCTCCACTTT.

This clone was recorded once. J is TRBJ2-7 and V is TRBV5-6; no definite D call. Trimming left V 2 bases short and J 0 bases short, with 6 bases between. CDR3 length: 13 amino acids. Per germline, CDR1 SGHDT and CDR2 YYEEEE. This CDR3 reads CASSFPSSYEQYF. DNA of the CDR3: TGTGCCAGCAGCTTCCCTAGCTCCTACGAGCAGTACTTC.

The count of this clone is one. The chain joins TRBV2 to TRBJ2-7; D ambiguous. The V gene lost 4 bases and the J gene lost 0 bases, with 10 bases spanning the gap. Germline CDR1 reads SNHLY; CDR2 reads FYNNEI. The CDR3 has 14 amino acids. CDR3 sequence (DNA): TGTGCCAGCAGTGTCCGACACATCTCCTACGAGCAGTACTTC. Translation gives CASSVRHISYEQYF.

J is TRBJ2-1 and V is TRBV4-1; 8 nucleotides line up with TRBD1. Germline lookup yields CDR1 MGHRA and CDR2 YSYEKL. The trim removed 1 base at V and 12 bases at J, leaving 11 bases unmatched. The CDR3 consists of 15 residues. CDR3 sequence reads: CASSQVVDRGKGQFF. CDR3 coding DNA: TGCGCCAGCAGCCAAGTTGTCGACAGGGGTAAGGGGCAGTTCTTC.

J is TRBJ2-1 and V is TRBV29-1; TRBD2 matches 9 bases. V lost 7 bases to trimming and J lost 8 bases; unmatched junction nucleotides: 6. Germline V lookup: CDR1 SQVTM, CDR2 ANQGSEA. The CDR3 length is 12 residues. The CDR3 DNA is TGCAGCGCCTTTAGCGGGAGTGATGAGCAGTTCTTC. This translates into CSAFSGSDEQFF.

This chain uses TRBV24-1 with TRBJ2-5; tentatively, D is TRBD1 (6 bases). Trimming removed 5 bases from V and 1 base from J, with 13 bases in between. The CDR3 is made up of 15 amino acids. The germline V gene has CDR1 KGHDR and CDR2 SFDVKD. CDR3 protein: CATSVSDRTQETQYF. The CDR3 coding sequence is TGTGCCACCAGTGTTTCAGACAGGACCCAAGAGACCCAGTACTTC.